This T cell receptor beta chain appears in the sequencing data of a study of OX40 agonist ivuxolimab in advanced cancers. CDR1 MNHEY and CDR2 SVGAGI come from the germline V gene. CDR3 length: 16 amino acids. Losses at the gene ends were 4 bases for V and 0 bases for J; bases not matched to a gene: 5. This clone was detected only once. Assay: immunoSEQ multiplex PCR; the TCRdb copy retains only in-frame clones and omits some. The sample has about 95,000 clones; roughly 88% are singletons. The chain is built from TRBV6-5 and TRBJ2-7, with TRBD2 matching over 11 bases. The TCR originated in an adult with an advanced solid tumor such as melanoma, head and neck, liver or kidney cancer. The sample consisted of CD4+ or CD8+ T cells sorted from blood, taken in a trial of the OX40 agonist ivuxolimab. The CDR3 nucleotides read TGTGCCAGCAGTTCCGTAGCGGGAGGGCGCTCCTACGAGCAGTACTTC. This translates into CASSSVAGGRSYEQYF.